This TCR beta chain derives from a study of CD8 T cells in ankylosing spondylitis. Study results and limitations: Some of these motif variants have turned up before, in reports on reactive arthritis synovial fluid and blood. Clones linked with disease were CD8+ and fairly uncommon in the peripheral blood.

This clonotype was seen only a few times. Antigen specificity is unknown. Between the trimmed V and J ends, which lost 0 bases and 0 bases, there was a span of 5 bases. CDR3 length: 15 residues. Per germline, CDR1 PRHDT and CDR2 FYEKMQ (reference sequence). From the 5' RACE reads, TCRdb called clonotypes with MiXCR, one entry per CDR3 protein. The data hold 30,000 to 45,000 distinct CDR3 sequences, with 10% observed a single time. The chain uses TRBV13 and TRBJ2-2; tentatively, D is TRBD2 (5 bases). The sequence derives from a male donor with ankylosing spondylitis or in good health (not recorded which). Sequenced: blood, either unsorted or a sorted T cell fraction (not recorded which). The CDR3 nucleotides read TGTGCCAGCAGCTTAGGACTAGCGAACACCGGGGAGCTGTTTTTT. As protein: CASSLGLANTGELFF.